Below are 9 T cell receptor beta chains sequenced from a single sample in a study of cytomegalovirus exposure and HLA in healthy donors (dated by TCRdb to 2016 to 2017). Libraries were constructed by the immunoSEQ multiplex PCR assay. The multiplex PCR relied on a mix of 60 forward primers for TCR Vbeta segments and 13 reverse primers for TCR Jbeta segments. Imported from immuneACCESS, the table was reduced by TCRdb to in-frame sequences with V and J called. These copies leave out some clones; in studies compared against another copy, an unresolved V gene accounts for under half, and the cause of the remainder is not known. The sample yields more than 95,000 clones; about three quarters were counted once. About 5.7% of the sample is held by the ten biggest clonotypes. The sample comprised PBMCs. These receptors originate from a woman younger than 35 in good health and CMV-seropositive.

The rearrangement links TRBV10-2 to TRBJ2-7; 10 positions match TRBD2. This CDR3 spans 16 amino acids. V lost 3 bases to trimming and J lost 0 bases; unmatched junction nucleotides: 5. CDR1 is WSHSY, CDR2 SAAADI, per germline. CDR3 sequence: CASSDPGTSASYEQYF. The CDR3 nucleotides read TGCGCCAGCAGTGATCCCGGGACTAGCGCCTCCTACGAGCAGTACTTC.

V is TRBV5-4 and J is TRBJ2-7; 9 nucleotides line up with TRBD2. The J segment lost 2 bases and the V segment lost 5 bases, leaving 5 bases of the junction unmatched. Germline lookup yields CDR1 SGHNT and CDR2 YYREEE (reference sequence). This CDR3 region has 14 residues. The DNA for the CDR3 is TGTGCCAGCAGTCGGCGGGGGGGCGCCTACGAGCAGTACTTC. Its protein product is CASSRRGGAYEQYF. The full variable domain, rest sourced from reference TRBV5-4 and TRBJ2-7, is ETGVTQSPTHLIKTRGQQVTLRCSSQSGHNTVSWYQQALGQGPQFIFQYYREEENGRGNFPPRFSGLQFPNYSSELNVNALELDDSALYLCASSRRGGAYEQYFGPGTRLTVT.

This chain uses TRBV6-1 with TRBJ1-2; 8 bases align to TRBD1. Germline V gene data show CDR1 as MNHNS and CDR2 as SASEGT. The CDR3 is 13 amino acids. V was clipped by 8 bases and J by 2 bases; unmatched bases: 4. The CDR3 reads CASDRDRNYGYTF. CDR3 sequence (DNA): TGTGCCAGCGATAGGGACAGGAACTATGGCTACACCTTC.

The chain uses TRBV23-1 and TRBJ1-1, with 7 bases that match TRBD1. TRBV23-1 is annotated as an ORF whose role is uncertain. V lost 7 bases and J lost 1; bases outside the gene matches: 6. CDR3 length: 14 residues. The DNA for the CDR3 is TGCGCCAGCACCATCGACAGGGAGAACACTGAAGCTTTCTTT. This codes for CASTIDRENTEAFF.

This chain uses TRBV28 with TRBJ2-7, with 11 bases that match TRBD2. The CDR3 length is 16 residues. J lost 2 bases, V lost 6 bases, and 9 bases had no gene match. Germline lookup yields CDR1 MDHEN and CDR2 SYDVKM. The CDR3 loop is CASRLHRTSGPYEQYF. CDR3 DNA: TGTGCCAGCAGACTTCACCGGACTAGCGGGCCCTACGAGCAGTACTTC. The full variable domain, its missing parts supplied by reference TRBV28 and TRBJ2-7, is DVKVTQSSRYLVKRTGEKVFLECVQDMDHENMFWYRQDPGLGLRLIYFSYDVKMKEKGDIPEGYSVSREKKERFSLILESASTNQTSMYLCASRLHRTSGPYEQYFGPGTRLTVT.

The V call is TRBV2, the J call TRBJ1-2; TRBD1 might be the D (5 bases). The CDR3 covers 12 residues. Germline CDR1 SNHLY, CDR2 FYNNEI. The V gene lost 6 bases and the J gene lost 4 bases, with 9 bases spanning the gap. In DNA, the CDR3 is TGTGCCAGCAGGCCAAGGGGCTATGGCTACACCTTC. Amino acid sequence: CASRPRGYGYTF.

CDR3 protein: CSTSRDGLPETQYF. In DNA, the CDR3 is TGCAGCACCTCTCGTGACGGACTCCCTGAGACCCAGTACTTC. The genes are TRBV29-1 and TRBJ2-5; the D gene is possibly TRBD2 (5 bases). Germline V gene data show CDR1 as SQVTM and CDR2 as ANQGSEA. Trimming pared 8 bases from V and 5 bases from J, leaving 21 bases between. The CDR3 extends over 14 amino acids.

This clone was seen just once. The V gene is TRBV6-1, the J gene TRBJ2-7, with TRBD2 matching 11 bases. The germline V gene has CDR1 MNHNS and CDR2 SASEGT. The CDR3 contains 15 residues. Unmatched junction bases numbered 7, after V lost 6 bases and J lost 3 bases. Written as DNA, the CDR3 is TGTGCCAGCAGGAAACTAGCGGGAGAGAGCTACGAGCAGTACTTC. Protein: CASRKLAGESYEQYF.

The chain couples TRBV6-1 to TRBJ2-3; 8 bases are shared with TRBD1. CDR1 and CDR2 from the germline V gene are MNHNS and SASEGT. The trim removed 6 bases at V and 1 base at J, leaving 6 bases unmatched. The CDR3 length is 15 residues. CDR3 sequence: CASSFSGQGTDTQYF. The CDR3, as DNA: TGTGCCAGCAGCTTTTCGGGACAGGGCACAGATACGCAGTATTTT.